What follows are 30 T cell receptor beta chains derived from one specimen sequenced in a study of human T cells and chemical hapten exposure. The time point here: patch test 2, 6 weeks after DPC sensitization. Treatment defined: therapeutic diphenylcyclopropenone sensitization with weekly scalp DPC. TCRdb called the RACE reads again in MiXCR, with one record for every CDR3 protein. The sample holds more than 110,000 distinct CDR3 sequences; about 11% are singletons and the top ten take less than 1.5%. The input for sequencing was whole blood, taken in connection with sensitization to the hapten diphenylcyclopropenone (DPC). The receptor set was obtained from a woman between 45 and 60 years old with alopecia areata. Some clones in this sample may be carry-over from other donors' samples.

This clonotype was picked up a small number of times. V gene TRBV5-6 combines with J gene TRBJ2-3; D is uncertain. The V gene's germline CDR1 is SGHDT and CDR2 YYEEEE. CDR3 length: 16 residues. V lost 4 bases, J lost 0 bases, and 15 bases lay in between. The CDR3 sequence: CASSQAPLDSTDTQYF. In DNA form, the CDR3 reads TGTGCCAGCAGCCAGGCCCCCCTAGACAGCACAGATACGCAGTATTTT. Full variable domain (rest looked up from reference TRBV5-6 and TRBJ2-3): DAGVTQSPTHLIKTRGQQVTLRCSPKSGHDTVSWYQQALGQGPQFIFQYYEEEERQRGNFPDRFSGHQFPNYSSELNVNALLLGDSALYLCASSQAPLDSTDTQYFGPGTRLTVL.

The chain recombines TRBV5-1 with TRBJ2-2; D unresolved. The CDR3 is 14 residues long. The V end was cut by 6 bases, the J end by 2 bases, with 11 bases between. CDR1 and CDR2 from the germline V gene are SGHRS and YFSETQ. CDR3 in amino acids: CASTPAGNTGELFF. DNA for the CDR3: TGCGCCAGCACCCCGGCTGGAAACACCGGGGAGCTGTTTTTT.

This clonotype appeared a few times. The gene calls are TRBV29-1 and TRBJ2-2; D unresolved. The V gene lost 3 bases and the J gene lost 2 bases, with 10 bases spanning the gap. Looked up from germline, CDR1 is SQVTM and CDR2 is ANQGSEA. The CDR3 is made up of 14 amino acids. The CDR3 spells CSVDGLLNTGELFF. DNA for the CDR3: TGCAGCGTTGATGGCCTTTTAAACACCGGGGAGCTGTTTTTT.

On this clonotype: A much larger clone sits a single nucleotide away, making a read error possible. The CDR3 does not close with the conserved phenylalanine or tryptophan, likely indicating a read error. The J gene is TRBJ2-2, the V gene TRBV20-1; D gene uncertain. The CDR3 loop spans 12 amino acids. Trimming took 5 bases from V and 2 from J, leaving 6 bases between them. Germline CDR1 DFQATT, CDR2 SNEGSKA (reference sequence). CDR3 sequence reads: CSARTNTGELFL. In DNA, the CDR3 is TGCAGTGCTCGCACAAACACCGGGGAGCTGTTTCTT.

The CDR3 DNA reads as TGTGCCAGCAGCGGAGGCCACGAGCAGTACTTC. Protein product: CASSGGHEQYF. The genes are TRBV4-2 and TRBJ2-7; D is perhaps TRBD2 (5 bases). Trimming took 5 bases from V and 5 from J, leaving 7 bases between them. This CDR3 comprises 11 residues. The germline gives CDR1 LGHNA, CDR2 YNFKEQ.

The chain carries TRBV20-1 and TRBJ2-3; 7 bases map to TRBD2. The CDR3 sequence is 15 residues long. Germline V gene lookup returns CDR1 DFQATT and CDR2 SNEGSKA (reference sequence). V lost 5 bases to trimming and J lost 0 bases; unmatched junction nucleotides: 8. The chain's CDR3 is CSAGVPSGSTDTQYF. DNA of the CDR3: TGCAGTGCTGGAGTACCTAGCGGCAGCACAGATACGCAGTATTTT.

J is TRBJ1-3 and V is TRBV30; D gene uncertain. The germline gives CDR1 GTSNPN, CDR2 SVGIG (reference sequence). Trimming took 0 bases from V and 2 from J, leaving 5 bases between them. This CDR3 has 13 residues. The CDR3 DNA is TGTGCCTGGAGTGTCTACGCTGGAAACACCATATATTTT. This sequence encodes CAWSVYAGNTIYF. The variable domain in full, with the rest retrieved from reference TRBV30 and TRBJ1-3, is SQTIHQWPATLVQPVGSPLSLECTVEGTSNPNLYWYRQAAGRGLQLLFYSVGIGQISSEVPQNLSASRPQDRQFILSSKKLLLSDSGFYLCAWSVYAGNTIYFGEGSWLTVV.

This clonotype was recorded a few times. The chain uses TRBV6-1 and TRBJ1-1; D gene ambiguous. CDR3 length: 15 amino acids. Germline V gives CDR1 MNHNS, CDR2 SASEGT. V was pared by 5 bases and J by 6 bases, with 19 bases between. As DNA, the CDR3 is TGTGCCAGCAGTTTCTCAGGAGGAGGGTACGCTGAAGCTTTCTTT. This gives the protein CASSFSGGGYAEAFF.

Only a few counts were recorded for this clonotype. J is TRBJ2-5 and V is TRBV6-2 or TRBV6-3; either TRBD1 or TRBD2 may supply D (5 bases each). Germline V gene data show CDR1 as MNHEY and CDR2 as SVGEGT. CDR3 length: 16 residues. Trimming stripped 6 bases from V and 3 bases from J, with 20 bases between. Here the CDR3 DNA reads TGTGCCAGCAGGCCTTCCGCGTTGGGGACCGAAGAGACCCAGTACTTC. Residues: CASRPSALGTEETQYF.

CDR3 nucleotides: TGTGCCAGCAGCTTAGGTACAACTAATGAAAAACTGTTTTTT. Protein sequence: CASSLGTTNEKLFF. The V and J genes are TRBV7-6 and TRBJ1-4; D gene ambiguous. From germline, CDR1 is SGHVS and CDR2 FNYEAQ. The CDR3 has 14 amino acids. The V end lost 1 base, the J end lost 0 bases, and 3 bases lay between the germline ends.

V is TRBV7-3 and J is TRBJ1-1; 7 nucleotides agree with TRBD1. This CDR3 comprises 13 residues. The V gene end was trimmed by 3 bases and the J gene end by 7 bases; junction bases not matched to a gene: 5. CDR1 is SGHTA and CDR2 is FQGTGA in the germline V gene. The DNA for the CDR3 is TGTGCCAGCAGCTTCCTCAGGGGGGGTGAAGCTTTCTTT. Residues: CASSFLRGGEAFF.

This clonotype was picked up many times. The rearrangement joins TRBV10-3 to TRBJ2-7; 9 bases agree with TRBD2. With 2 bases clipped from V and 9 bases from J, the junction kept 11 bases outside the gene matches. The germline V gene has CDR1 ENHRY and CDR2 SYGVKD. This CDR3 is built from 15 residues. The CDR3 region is CAISEGLATWLGQYF. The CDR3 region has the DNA TGTGCCATCAGTGAGGGACTAGCGACCTGGCTGGGGCAGTACTTC.

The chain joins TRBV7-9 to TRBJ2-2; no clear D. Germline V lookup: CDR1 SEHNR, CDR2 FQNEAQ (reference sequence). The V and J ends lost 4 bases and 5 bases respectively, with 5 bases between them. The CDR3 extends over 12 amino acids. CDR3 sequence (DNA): TGTGCCAGCAGCTCCGTGACCGGGGAGCTGTTTTTT. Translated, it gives CASSSVTGELFF.

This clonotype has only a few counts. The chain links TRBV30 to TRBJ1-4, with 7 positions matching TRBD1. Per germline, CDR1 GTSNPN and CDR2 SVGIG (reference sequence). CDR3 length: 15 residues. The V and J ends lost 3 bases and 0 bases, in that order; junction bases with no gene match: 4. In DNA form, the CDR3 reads TGTGCCTGGAGGCCCGGACAGGCAACTAATGAAAAACTGTTTTTT. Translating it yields CAWRPGQATNEKLFF.

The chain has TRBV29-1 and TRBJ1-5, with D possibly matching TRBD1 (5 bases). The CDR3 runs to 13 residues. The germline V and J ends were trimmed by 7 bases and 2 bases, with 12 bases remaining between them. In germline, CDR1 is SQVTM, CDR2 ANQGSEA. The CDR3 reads CSAARDRNQPQHF. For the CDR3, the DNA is TGCAGCGCAGCCCGGGACCGCAATCAGCCCCAGCATTTT.

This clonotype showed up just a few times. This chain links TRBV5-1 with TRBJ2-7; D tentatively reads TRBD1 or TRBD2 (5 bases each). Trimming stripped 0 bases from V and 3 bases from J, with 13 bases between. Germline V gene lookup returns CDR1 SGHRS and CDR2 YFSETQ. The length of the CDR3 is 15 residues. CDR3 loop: CASSLVTGRNYEQYF. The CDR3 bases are TGCGCCAGCAGCTTGGTCACGGGACGGAACTACGAGCAGTACTTC. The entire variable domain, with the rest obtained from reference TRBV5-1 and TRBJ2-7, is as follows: KAGVTQTPRYLIKTRGQQVTLSCSPISGHRSVSWYQQTPGQGLQFLFEYFSETQRNKGNFPGRFSGRQFSNSRSEMNVSTLELGDSALYLCASSLVTGRNYEQYFGPGTRLTVT.

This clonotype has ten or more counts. The CDR3: CAWRWNTEAFF. The CDR3 DNA follows: TGTGCCTGGAGATGGAACACTGAAGCTTTCTTT. The rearrangement uses TRBV30 and TRBJ1-1, with D uncertain. The CDR3 is 11 amino acids. With 3 bases removed from V and 1 base from J, the gap between germline ends came to 3 bases. CDR1 GTSNPN and CDR2 SVGIG come from the germline V gene (reference sequence).

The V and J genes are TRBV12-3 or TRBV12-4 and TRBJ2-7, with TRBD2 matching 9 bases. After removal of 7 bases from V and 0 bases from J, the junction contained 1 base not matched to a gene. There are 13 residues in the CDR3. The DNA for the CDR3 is TGTGCCAGCACTAGCGGGAACTCCTACGAGCAGTACTTC. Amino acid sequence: CASTSGNSYEQYF.

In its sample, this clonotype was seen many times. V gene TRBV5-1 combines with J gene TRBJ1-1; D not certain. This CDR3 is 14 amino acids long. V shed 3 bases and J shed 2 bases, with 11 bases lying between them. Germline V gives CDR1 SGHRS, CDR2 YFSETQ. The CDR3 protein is CASSSAASNTEAFF. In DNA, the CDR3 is TGCGCCAGCAGCTCTGCGGCGTCCAACACTGAAGCTTTCTTT.

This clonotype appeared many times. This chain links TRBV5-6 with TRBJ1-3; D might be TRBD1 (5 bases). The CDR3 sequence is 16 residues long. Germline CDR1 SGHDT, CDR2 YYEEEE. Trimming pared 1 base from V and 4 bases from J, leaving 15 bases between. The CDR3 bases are TGTGCCAGCAGCTTGCTCCGAACAGGCGGCGGAAACACCATATATTTT. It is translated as CASSLLRTGGGNTIYF.

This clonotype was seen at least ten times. This chain's CDR3 is CASSRTGLAGLRDEQFF. The CDR3 bases are TGTGCCAGCAGCCGGACCGGACTAGCGGGATTGCGGGATGAGCAGTTCTTC. The genes are TRBV3-1 and TRBJ2-1; 12 positions agree with TRBD2. Germline loops: CDR1 LGHDT, CDR2 YNNKEL (reference sequence). J gave up 8 bases and V 4 bases, and 12 bases lay outside the gene matches. CDR3 length equals 17 residues.

CDR3 sequence (DNA): TGTGCCAGCAGCCTTTACCAGGGGAGCACTGAAGCTTTCTTT. This codes for CASSLYQGSTEAFF. The chain combines TRBV14 with TRBJ1-1, with D possibly TRBD1 on 6 matching bases. V gave up 4 bases and J gave up 4 bases, with 13 bases separating them. Germline values: CDR1 SGHDN, CDR2 FVKESK. The CDR3 is made up of 14 amino acids.

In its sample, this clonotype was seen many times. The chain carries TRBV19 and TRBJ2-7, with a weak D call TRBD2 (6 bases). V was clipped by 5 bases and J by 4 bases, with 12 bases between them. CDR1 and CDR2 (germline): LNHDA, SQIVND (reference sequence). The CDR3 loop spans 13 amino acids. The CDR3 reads CASSSEGIYEQYF. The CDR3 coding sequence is TGTGCCAGTAGTTCGGAGGGCATTTACGAGCAGTACTTC.

CDR3 in DNA: TGCAGTGCTTATGGTCCATCCTACGAGCAGTACTTC. This gives the protein CSAYGPSYEQYF. The chain employs TRBV20-1 and TRBJ2-7; D is undetermined. CDR1 is DFQATT and CDR2 is SNEGSKA in the germline V gene (reference sequence). The CDR3 is 12 amino acids. The V and J ends lost 5 bases and 1 base respectively, with 9 bases between them.

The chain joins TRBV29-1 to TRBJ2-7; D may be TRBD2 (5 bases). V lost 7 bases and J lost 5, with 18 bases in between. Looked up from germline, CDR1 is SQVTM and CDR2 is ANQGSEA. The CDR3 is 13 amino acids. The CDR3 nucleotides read TGCAGCGCGGAGCACGGACTTGGAAACGAGCAGTACTTC. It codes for CSAEHGLGNEQYF.

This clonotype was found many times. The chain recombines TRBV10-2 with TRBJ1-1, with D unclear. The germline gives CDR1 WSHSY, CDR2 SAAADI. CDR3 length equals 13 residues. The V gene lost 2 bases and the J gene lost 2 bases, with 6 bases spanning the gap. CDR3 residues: CASSEHLNTEAFF. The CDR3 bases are TGCGCCAGCAGTGAGCACCTAAACACTGAAGCTTTCTTT.

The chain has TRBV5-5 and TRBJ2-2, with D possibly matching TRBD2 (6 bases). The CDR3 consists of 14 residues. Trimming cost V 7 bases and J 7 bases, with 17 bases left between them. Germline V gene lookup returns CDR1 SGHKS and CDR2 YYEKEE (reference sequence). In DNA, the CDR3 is TGTGCCAGCGGAGGCGGGGCCTTTGACGGGGAGCTGTTTTTT. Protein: CASGGGAFDGELFF.

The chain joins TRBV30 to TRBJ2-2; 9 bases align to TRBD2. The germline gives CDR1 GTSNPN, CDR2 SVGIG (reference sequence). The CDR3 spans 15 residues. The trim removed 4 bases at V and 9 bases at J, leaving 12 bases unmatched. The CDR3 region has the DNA TGTGCCTGGAAGGCTGGCGGGAGGGCCGGTCGGGAGCTGTTTTTT. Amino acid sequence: CAWKAGGRAGRELFF.

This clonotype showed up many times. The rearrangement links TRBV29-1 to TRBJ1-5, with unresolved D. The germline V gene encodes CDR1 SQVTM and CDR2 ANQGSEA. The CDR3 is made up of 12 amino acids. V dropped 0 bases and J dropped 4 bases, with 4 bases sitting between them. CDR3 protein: CSVEEGNQPQHF. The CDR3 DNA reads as TGCAGCGTTGAAGAGGGAAATCAGCCCCAGCATTTT.

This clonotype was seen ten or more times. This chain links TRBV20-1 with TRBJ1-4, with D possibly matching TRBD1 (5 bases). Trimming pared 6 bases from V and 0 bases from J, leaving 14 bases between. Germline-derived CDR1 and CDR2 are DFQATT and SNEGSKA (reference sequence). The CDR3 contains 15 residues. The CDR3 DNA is TGCAGTGCCCCACCGGGGGAAGCAACTAATGAAAAACTGTTTTTT. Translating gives CSAPPGEATNEKLFF.